This TCR beta chain comes out of a study of human T cells and chemical hapten exposure. As for the study in general: Upper back patch tests used 0.01% DPC, scored after 6 days. Study-wide results and limits: Relative to control repertoires, expanded TCRs gave rise to significantly more large CDR3 similarity clusters.

The sample holds a few counts of this clonotype. Its antigen is not identified. TCRdb reprocessed the RACE reads with MiXCR, giving one entry per CDR3 protein. The profile shows 190,000 or so distinct CDR3 sequences, roughly 30% of them singletons. The time point denotes: pre-sensitization, week 0. Indicated treatment: therapeutic diphenylcyclopropenone sensitization with weekly scalp DPC. Blood sampling preceded each patch test application. Donation of samples came from alopecia patients who were 18 to 70 years old and suitable for DPC. V lost 1 base to trimming and J lost 7 bases, with 8 bases between them. This CDR3 contains 13 residues. Germline-derived CDR1 and CDR2 are SEHNR and FQNEAQ (reference sequence).

The specimen comprised whole blood, sampled in connection with sensitization to the hapten diphenylcyclopropenone (DPC). This sequence was found in a woman in her twenties or thirties with alopecia areata. Some clones in this sample may be carry-over from other donors' samples. The chain couples TRBV7-9 to TRBJ1-5; D is perhaps TRBD1 (5 bases). This CDR3 is CASSLGGEQPQHF. The CDR3 bases are TGTGCCAGCAGCTTAGGGGGGGAGCAGCCCCAGCATTTT.